This T cell receptor (beta chain) was sequenced in a study of blood T cell repertoires in COVID-19. Study in general: The study drew acute and convalescent COVID-19 samples from the United States, Italy and Spain. Sources were T cells, B-cell-depleted T cells, or PBMCs; the material itself was cDNA or gDNA.

This clone was detected a few times. Sequencing was performed with immunoSEQ multiplex PCR; in TCRdb, only in-frame clones are kept and a portion is missing. The sample contains around 320,000 clones, roughly 90% of which appear only once. The CDR3 is 13 amino acids. The germline V and J ends were trimmed by 2 bases and 6 bases, with 8 bases remaining between them. Germline CDR1 reads SGHRS; CDR2 reads YFSETQ. This sequence joins TRBV5-1 and TRBJ1-4; TRBD1 is a possible D gene (6 bases). Sequenced: peripheral blood. This sequence was found in a young man with active or convalescent COVID-19. DNA for the CDR3: TGCGCCAGCAGCTTCGCAGGGGATGAAAAACTGTTTTTT. It codes for CASSFAGDEKLFF.